A single sample gave rise to the 30 T cell receptor beta chains below, sequenced in a study of regulatory T cells in long-lasting Graves disease. In building TCR beta libraries, iRepertoire HTBI primers were used together with Arm-PCR of CDR3 regions. One entry per CDR3 protein results from TCRdb running MiXCR on the multiplex PCR reads. The data hold around 250,000 distinct CDR3 sequences, with 20% observed a single time. As for time point: newly diagnosed GD, antithyroid drugs for less than 3 months. The TCR library was made from RNA that had been extracted from PBMCs in TRIzol. Sequencing used peripheral blood mononuclear cells (PBMCs), obtained at new diagnosis, from a patient treated with antithyroid drugs. The receptors were sampled from a female donor with Graves disease.

Remarks on this clonotype: The likely explanation is a read error, given a far larger clone one base away. The gene calls are TRBV5-5 and TRBJ1-2; D gene unclear. Germline assignment: CDR1 SGHKS and CDR2 YYEKEE (reference sequence). CDR3 length equals 17 residues. The CDR3 coding sequence is TGCGCCAGCAGCTTGCTTGCGGCAGCCGGAGTTAACTATGGCTACACCTTC. It encodes CASSLLAAAGVNYGYTF. The full variable domain, rest sourced from reference TRBV5-5 and TRBJ1-2, is DAGVTQSPTHLIKTRGQQVTLRCSPISGHKSVSWYQQVLGQGPQFIFQYYEKEERGRGNFPDRFSARQFPNYSSELNVNALLLGDSALYLCASSLLAAAGVNYGYTFGSGTRLTVV.

J is TRBJ2-7 and V is TRBV6-5; D is perhaps TRBD1 (6 bases). This CDR3 has 12 amino acids. Germline assignment: CDR1 MNHEY and CDR2 SVGAGI. Trimming cost V 4 bases and J 9 bases, with 13 bases left between them. The chain's CDR3 is CASSSLQGWQYF. In nucleotides, the CDR3 is TGTGCCAGCAGTTCTTTACAGGGCTGGCAGTACTTC.

This clonotype was observed at least ten times. This rearrangement joins TRBV5-4 to TRBJ2-7, with D maybe TRBD2 (5 bases). Germline V lookup: CDR1 SGHNT, CDR2 YYREEE (reference sequence). This CDR3 is 14 amino acids long. Trimming left V 1 base short and J 2 bases short, with 10 bases between. DNA of the CDR3: TGTGCCAGCAGCTTGACCGGGAAAACCTACGAGCAGTACTTC. It yields the protein CASSLTGKTYEQYF.

This clonotype occurred a few times. The chain recombines TRBV6-5 with TRBJ2-2; 8 bases are a match to TRBD2. The CDR3 runs 14 residues. With 4 bases clipped from V and 7 bases from J, the junction kept 5 bases outside the gene matches. The V gene's germline CDR1 is MNHEY and CDR2 SVGAGI. CDR3 DNA sequence: TGTGCCAGCAGTTCCGGAAGCGGGAGCGGGGAGCTGTTTTTT. Protein sequence: CASSSGSGSGELFF.

This clonotype was counted at least ten times. This chain uses TRBV20-1 with TRBJ2-2; 7 positions agree with TRBD1. The CDR3 length is 12 residues. The trim removed 5 bases at V and 8 bases at J, leaving 5 bases unmatched. CDR1 and CDR2 (germline): DFQATT, SNEGSKA (reference sequence). CDR3 nucleotide sequence: TGCAGTGCTTACAGGGGTTTAGGGGAGCTGTTTTTT. The encoded protein is CSAYRGLGELFF.

This clonotype has a count of ten or more. The rearrangement links TRBV20-1 to TRBJ2-5; D possibly corresponds to TRBD1 (6 bases). CDR1 and CDR2 from the germline V gene are DFQATT and SNEGSKA (reference sequence). V lost 6 bases, J lost 5 bases, and 25 bases lay in between. The CDR3 has 16 residues. The CDR3 DNA follows: TGCAGTGCCCCAAGTCGTTCCCAGGGGTGGCAGGAGACCCAGTACTTC. Protein: CSAPSRSQGWQETQYF.

There are many counts of this clonotype. The chain combines TRBV29-1 with TRBJ2-1, with 9 bases aligning to TRBD2. J was trimmed by 1 base and V by 6 bases; bases with no gene match: 7. Germline CDR1 reads SQVTM; CDR2 reads ANQGSEA. There are 15 residues in the CDR3. The CDR3 spells CSVAGTSLSYNEQFF. CDR3 nucleotides: TGCAGCGTAGCCGGGACTAGCCTTTCCTACAATGAGCAGTTCTTC.

This clonotype was seen repeatedly, ten times or more. The rearrangement links TRBV13 to TRBJ2-7; D may be TRBD1 (5 bases). The CDR3 sequence is 14 residues long. Per the germline V gene, CDR1 is PRHDT and CDR2 is FYEKMQ (reference sequence). Trimming took off 0 bases at V and 4 bases at J, with 10 bases between the two ends. The CDR3 DNA reads TGTGCCAGCAGCTTAGGGGGGCTCGGGTACGAGCAGTACTTC. Translated: CASSLGGLGYEQYF.

This clonotype showed up many times. The chain uses TRBV20-1 and TRBJ2-5, with 8 nucleotides matching TRBD1. With V trimmed by 6 bases and J by 5 bases, 8 bases remained unmatched. There are 13 residues in the CDR3. The germline CDR1 and CDR2 sequences are DFQATT and SNEGSKA (reference sequence). CDR3 sequence (DNA): TGCAGTGCCAACAGGGGGGCGATCGAGACCCAGTACTTC. This sequence encodes CSANRGAIETQYF.

This clonotype has a count of ten or more. The CDR3 protein is CASSLGIPVTDTQYF. The CDR3 bases are TGTGCCAGCAGCTTAGGCATTCCGGTCACAGATACGCAGTATTTT. The J gene is TRBJ2-3, the V gene TRBV11-2; D remains unclear. Per the germline V gene, CDR1 is SGHAT and CDR2 is FQNNGV. This CDR3 spans 15 amino acids. The V end was cut by 1 base, the J end by 2 bases, with 10 bases between. Drawing the rest from reference TRBV11-2 and TRBJ2-3, the complete variable domain is EAGVAQSPRYKIIEKRQSVAFWCNPISGHATLYWYQQILGQGPKLLIQFQNNGVVDDSQLPKDRFSAERLKGVDSTLKIQPAKLEDSAVYLCASSLGIPVTDTQYFGPGTRLTVL.

There are many counts of this clonotype. V gene TRBV19 combines with J gene TRBJ1-1, with D perhaps matching TRBD1 (6 bases). Germline V gives CDR1 LNHDA, CDR2 SQIVND (reference sequence). CDR3 length: 14 amino acids. Trimming took off 3 bases at V and 7 bases at J, with 15 bases between the two ends. The CDR3 coding sequence is TGTGCCAGTAGTATTAGGGCCAACAGGGATGAAGCTTTCTTT. This codes for CASSIRANRDEAFF.

This sequence joins TRBV6-5 and TRBJ1-1; D call uncertain. The germline V gene has CDR1 MNHEY and CDR2 SVGAGI. The V gene lost 0 bases and the J gene lost 0 bases, with 8 bases spanning the gap. CDR3 length equals 15 residues. The CDR3 nucleotides are TGTGCCAGCAGTTACTCGGGAGGGATGAACACTGAAGCTTTCTTT. This sequence encodes CASSYSGGMNTEAFF.

This clonotype was counted at least ten times. The V call is TRBV20-1, the J call TRBJ2-1; 11 positions agree with TRBD2. Germline CDR1 reads DFQATT; CDR2 reads SNEGSKA (reference sequence). V lost 6 bases, J lost 9 bases, and 16 bases stayed unmatched. The CDR3 runs 16 residues. This CDR3 is CSAHRRSLAGGREQFF. As DNA, the CDR3 is TGCAGTGCCCACCGAAGATCGTTAGCGGGGGGGCGTGAGCAGTTCTTC.

A few counts support this clonotype. This may be a read error, as it is one base from a much larger clone. This chain links TRBV7-2 with TRBJ1-2; D perhaps matches TRBD1 (5 bases). Trimming removed 2 bases from V and 3 bases from J, with 10 bases in between. Germline lookup yields CDR1 SGHTA and CDR2 FQGNSA. The CDR3 covers 14 residues. The CDR3 nucleotides read TGTGCCAGCAGCTTACCTGGAGGGGACTATGGCTACACCTTC. Translating it yields CASSLPGGDYGYTF.

The chain links TRBV27 to TRBJ2-7, with D possibly TRBD2 on 7 matching bases. V was shortened by 6 bases and J by 5 bases, with 17 bases between the two germline ends. CDR3 size: 14 residues. Germline V gene data show CDR1 as MNHEY and CDR2 as SMNVEV (reference sequence). Here the CDR3 DNA reads TGTGCCAGCAGGCGTGTGGGGGGGCCGGACGAGCAGTACTTC. Its translation: CASRRVGGPDEQYF.

This clonotype was found many times. The rearrangement joins TRBV5-1 to TRBJ1-2; possible D gene TRBD1, 6 bases. This CDR3 is 15 amino acids long. CDR1 is SGHRS and CDR2 is YFSETQ in the germline V gene. Trimming shortened V by 0 bases and J by 6 bases, and 15 bases separated the two germline ends. The CDR3 protein is CASSLERTDDNGYTF. The CDR3 DNA is TGCGCCAGCAGCTTGGAGAGGACAGACGACAATGGCTACACCTTC.

A few counts support this clonotype. The chain is built from TRBV19 and TRBJ2-1; a weak D match, TRBD1 (6 bases). The CDR3 covers 15 residues. Trimming cost V 3 bases and J 0 bases, with 9 bases left between them. The V gene's germline CDR1 is LNHDA and CDR2 SQIVND (reference sequence). CDR3 sequence: CASSIRDNSYNEQFF. The CDR3, as DNA: TGTGCCAGTAGTATCCGGGACAACTCCTACAATGAGCAGTTCTTC. Full variable domain (outside the CDR3, taken from reference TRBV19 and TRBJ2-1): DGGITQSPKYLFRKEGQNVTLSCEQNLNHDAMYWYRQDPGQGLRLIYYSQIVNDFQKGDIAEGYSVSREKKESFPLTVTSAQKNPTAFYLCASSIRDNSYNEQFFGPGTRLTVL.

Worth noting for this clonotype: Given a much more abundant clone one base away, this may be a read error. This sequence joins TRBV7-9 and TRBJ1-1; D perhaps matches TRBD1 (5 bases). This CDR3 has 13 amino acids. Trimming cost V 2 bases and J 11 bases, with 15 bases left between them. The germline V gene encodes CDR1 SEHNR and CDR2 FQNEAQ (reference sequence). The CDR3 is CASSLQQEDVAFF. The CDR3 bases are TGTGCCAGCAGCTTACAACAGGAGGACGTTGCTTTCTTT.

At least ten counts were recorded for this clonotype. V and J are TRBV19 and TRBJ2-1, with 7 bases aligning to TRBD2. This CDR3 region has 16 residues. J was trimmed by 0 bases and V by 4 bases; bases with no gene match: 6. In germline, CDR1 is LNHDA, CDR2 SQIVND (reference sequence). CDR3 nucleotides: TGTGCCAGTAGTAGGGAGGGGTTCGGCTCCTACAATGAGCAGTTCTTC. As protein: CASSREGFGSYNEQFF.

This clonotype has ten or more counts. The genes are TRBV20-1 and TRBJ2-5; D possibly matches TRBD1 or TRBD2 (5 bases each). Germline V gives CDR1 DFQATT, CDR2 SNEGSKA (reference sequence). V dropped 7 bases and J dropped 6 bases, with 12 bases sitting between them. The CDR3 consists of 11 residues. DNA for the CDR3: TGCAGTGGCGAGGGGCCTAAGACCCAGTACTTC. Its protein product is CSGEGPKTQYF.

This clonotype was observed at least ten times. For the CDR3, the DNA is TGTGCCAGCAGTGAGTTTAGGGCCGATTACGAGACCCAGTACTTC. As protein: CASSEFRADYETQYF. V gene TRBV6-1 combines with J gene TRBJ2-5; D uncertain. Looked up from germline, CDR1 is MNHNS and CDR2 is SASEGT. This CDR3 is built from 15 residues. The V gene lost 3 bases and the J gene lost 5 bases, with 16 bases spanning the gap.

This clonotype was counted ten times or more. This chain uses TRBV28 with TRBJ2-4, with D perhaps being TRBD1 or TRBD2 (7 bases each). V shed 3 bases and J shed 7 bases, with 16 bases lying between them. Germline assignment: CDR1 MDHEN and CDR2 SYDVKM. The CDR3 has 15 residues. The CDR3 DNA is TGTGCCAGCAGTTTGCCGCGACAGGGAGGGAACATTCAGTACTTC. Its translation: CASSLPRQGGNIQYF.

This clonotype showed up many times. The chain joins TRBV28 to TRBJ2-3; D gene unclear. CDR1 is MDHEN and CDR2 is SYDVKM in the germline V gene. V was trimmed by 5 bases and J by 1 base, leaving 25 bases between them. The CDR3 loop spans 19 amino acids. CDR3 in DNA: TGTGCCAGCAGTCCTACCCACCACTGGACCTTAACCGGCACAGATACGCAGTATTTT. The encoded protein is CASSPTHHWTLTGTDTQYF. Variable domain in full (rest from reference TRBV28 and TRBJ2-3): DVKVTQSSRYLVKRTGEKVFLECVQDMDHENMFWYRQDPGLGLRLIYFSYDVKMKEKGDIPEGYSVSREKKERFSLILESASTNQTSMYLCASSPTHHWTLTGTDTQYFGPGTRLTVL.

This clonotype was counted a few times. This rearrangement joins TRBV19 to TRBJ1-1; D is ambiguous. Trimming removed 7 bases from V and 0 bases from J, with 12 bases in between. The V gene's germline CDR1 is LNHDA and CDR2 SQIVND (reference sequence). The CDR3 covers 14 residues. The DNA for the CDR3 is TGTGCCAGTACCCAGACCTCTATGAACACTGAAGCTTTCTTT. Translation gives CASTQTSMNTEAFF.

There are many counts of this clonotype. The V gene is TRBV7-3, the J gene TRBJ2-2; D gene uncertain. Trimming pared 5 bases from V and 4 bases from J, leaving 23 bases between. Germline V gives CDR1 SGHTA, CDR2 FQGTGA. The CDR3 has 18 amino acids. Here the CDR3 DNA reads TGTGCCAGCAGCCCCCGTAACATGGGCCCTTCCACCACCGGGGAGCTGTTTTTT. It specifies CASSPRNMGPSTTGELFF.

A remark on this clonotype: This may stem from a read error, because a much larger clone lies one nucleotide away. The chain has TRBV6-1 and TRBJ2-3; D call uncertain. Germline assignment: CDR1 MNHNS and CDR2 SASEGT. V was trimmed by 6 bases and J by 4 bases, leaving 11 bases between them. The CDR3 spans 13 residues. The DNA for the CDR3 is TGTGCCAGCAGCCGGGCCATCGCAGATACGCAGTATTTT. Its translation: CASSRAIADTQYF.

This clonotype has at least ten counts. The rearrangement uses TRBV19 and TRBJ2-7; TRBD1 might be the D (6 bases). The CDR3 contains 14 residues. V shed 4 bases and J shed 2 bases, with 12 bases lying between them. The germline CDR1 and CDR2 sequences are LNHDA and SQIVND (reference sequence). CDR3 residues: CASSKGHLAYEQYF. CDR3 nucleotides: TGTGCCAGTAGTAAGGGACACCTAGCCTACGAGCAGTACTTC.

The sample holds many counts of this clonotype. The chain combines TRBV6-5 with TRBJ2-3; 9 bases fit TRBD2. The junction had 3 bases not matched to a gene; V was cut back by 0 bases and J by 2 bases. Germline CDR1 reads MNHEY; CDR2 reads SVGAGI. The CDR3 is made up of 16 amino acids. The DNA for the CDR3 is TGTGCCAGCAGTTACTCCTCTAGCGGGACCACAGATACGCAGTATTTT. This gives the protein CASSYSSSGTTDTQYF.

This clonotype was counted at least ten times. The chain has TRBV7-3 and TRBJ2-7; weak D call: TRBD2 (5 bases). CDR3 length: 13 residues. Germline V lookup: CDR1 SGHTA, CDR2 FQGTGA. Trimming shortened V by 0 bases and J by 5 bases, and 8 bases separated the two germline ends. CDR3 in DNA: TGTGCCAGCAGCTTAACAGCGGCGGACGAGCAGTACTTC. It yields the protein CASSLTAADEQYF.

This chain uses TRBV20-1 with TRBJ1-1, with D possibly being TRBD1 (5 bases). The CDR3 length is 13 residues. The V end lost 6 bases, the J end lost 1 base, and 12 bases lay between the germline ends. Germline loops: CDR1 DFQATT, CDR2 SNEGSKA (reference sequence). The CDR3 DNA reads TGCAGTGCCCCGCAGGGATCGAACACTGAAGCTTTCTTT. Its translation is CSAPQGSNTEAFF.